Shown below are 12 T cell receptor beta chains from a single sample sequenced in a study of cytomegalovirus exposure and HLA in healthy donors. PCR primers comprised 60 Vbeta and 13 Jbeta primers. Profiled with immunoSEQ multiplex PCR; TCRdb holds only in-frame clones, not every one. The table records around 190,000 clones, 75% to 85% of them present only once. Source material: PBMCs. These receptors were obtained from a girl aged 2-10 years in good health and CMV-seropositive.

This sequence joins TRBV5-1 and TRBJ1-2; 7 nucleotides align to TRBD1. V shed 2 bases, J shed 8 bases, and the junction held 12 bases outside the gene matches. This CDR3 is 15 amino acids long. Germline V gene data show CDR1 as SGHRS and CDR2 as YFSETQ. CDR3 amino acids: CASSFGLDRVQGYTF. The CDR3 DNA is TGCGCCAGCAGCTTTGGCCTTGACAGGGTCCAAGGCTACACCTTC.

The CDR3 loop reads CASSQTQDRETQYF. DNA for the CDR3: TGTGCCAGCAGCCAAACACAGGATAGGGAGACCCAGTACTTC. The rearrangement links TRBV11-2 to TRBJ2-5, with D possibly TRBD1 on 5 matching bases. The CDR3 runs 14 residues. Germline CDR1 SGHAT, CDR2 FQNNGV. Trimming took 5 bases from V and 5 from J, leaving 15 bases between them.

The chain recombines TRBV6-5 with TRBJ2-7; 7 bases match TRBD1. The length of the CDR3 is 14 residues. V was pared by 1 base and J by 3 bases, with 3 bases of the junction left unmatched. Germline V CDR1 and CDR2: MNHEY, SVGAGI. CDR3 nucleotides: TGTGCCAGCAGTTACTTCAGGGACAGCTACGAGCAGTACTTC. Its translation is CASSYFRDSYEQYF.

The CDR3: CASSDGGGADTQYF. Written as DNA, the CDR3 is TGTGCCAGCAGTGATGGCGGGGGGGCGGATACGCAGTATTTT. V usage is TRBV6-1 and J usage is TRBJ2-3, with 9 bases fitting TRBD2. The CDR3 consists of 14 residues. The V gene end was trimmed by 3 bases and the J gene end by 6 bases; junction bases not matched to a gene: 4. Germline CDR1 reads MNHNS; CDR2 reads SASEGT.

V gene TRBV11-1 combines with J gene TRBJ2-2, with 8 positions matching TRBD2. The CDR3 length is 17 residues. The V gene end was trimmed by 5 bases and the J gene end by 5 bases; junction bases not matched to a gene: 13. Germline-derived CDR1 and CDR2 are SGHAT and FQDESV (reference sequence). The CDR3 sequence: CASSRPRGGRTTGELFF. Written as DNA, the CDR3 is TGTGCCAGCAGCCGCCCCCGGGGGGGCCGTACTACCGGGGAGCTGTTTTTT.

This chain links TRBV19 with TRBJ1-2; 7 nucleotides line up with TRBD1. With V trimmed by 0 bases and J by 4 bases, 5 bases remained unmatched. Germline V gives CDR1 LNHDA, CDR2 SQIVND (reference sequence). This CDR3 is 15 amino acids long. In DNA, the CDR3 is TGTGCCAGTAGTATAGAGGGGACAGCTATCTATGGCTACACCTTC. Residues: CASSIEGTAIYGYTF.

The gene calls are TRBV7-9 and TRBJ1-1; no reliable D call. V was shortened by 0 bases and J by 1 base, with 12 bases between the two germline ends. The germline V gene has CDR1 SEHNR and CDR2 FQNEAQ (reference sequence). The CDR3 is 16 amino acids. The CDR3 nucleotides read TGTGCCAGCAGCTTAGCAGGTGCGGGGAGGAACACTGAAGCTTTCTTT. It specifies CASSLAGAGRNTEAFF.

In nucleotides, the CDR3 is TGTGCCCTTACCCCGGACAGCCAAGAGACCCAGTACTTC. This codes for CALTPDSQETQYF. This rearrangement joins TRBV7-9 to TRBJ2-5, with D perhaps TRBD1 (6 bases). With 11 bases removed from V and 1 base from J, the gap between germline ends came to 14 bases. The CDR3 sequence is 13 residues long. CDR1 SEHNR and CDR2 FQNEAQ come from the germline V gene (reference sequence).

This clone was seen more than once but under ten times. This rearrangement joins TRBV10-3 to TRBJ1-1, with 7 nucleotides matching TRBD1. The CDR3 covers 15 residues. After removal of 0 bases from V and 5 bases from J, the junction contained 6 bases not matched to a gene. Germline CDR1 is ENHRY and CDR2 is SYGVKD. This CDR3 reads CAISESLNRGTEAFF. DNA for the CDR3: TGTGCCATCAGTGAGTCTCTAAACAGGGGTACTGAAGCTTTCTTT.

This clone turned up a few times. The chain has TRBV2 and TRBJ1-1, with D unresolved. V gave up 7 bases and J gave up 4 bases, with 10 bases separating them. Germline V gives CDR1 SNHLY, CDR2 FYNNEI. This CDR3 contains 12 residues. The CDR3 coding sequence is TGTGCCAGCACTATTTACGGCACTGAAGCTTTCTTT. Its translation: CASTIYGTEAFF.

The rearrangement uses TRBV4-1 and TRBJ2-1, with D possibly TRBD1 on 6 matching bases. The CDR3 is made up of 16 amino acids. V lost 3 bases, J lost 2 bases, and 14 bases lay in between. The germline V gene has CDR1 MGHRA and CDR2 YSYEKL. The DNA of the CDR3 is TGCGCCAGCAGCCAGTACCGGGACAACGCCTACAATGAGCAGTTCTTC. It specifies CASSQYRDNAYNEQFF.

The rearrangement links TRBV5-1 to TRBJ1-5, with D tentatively TRBD1 (5 bases). The V and J ends lost 4 bases and 6 bases respectively, with 17 bases between them. Germline CDR1 SGHRS, CDR2 YFSETQ. The CDR3 spans 15 residues. The CDR3 loop reads CASSRRGEVGQPQHF. The CDR3 nucleotides read TGCGCCAGCAGCCGACGGGGGGAAGTGGGTCAGCCCCAGCATTTT.